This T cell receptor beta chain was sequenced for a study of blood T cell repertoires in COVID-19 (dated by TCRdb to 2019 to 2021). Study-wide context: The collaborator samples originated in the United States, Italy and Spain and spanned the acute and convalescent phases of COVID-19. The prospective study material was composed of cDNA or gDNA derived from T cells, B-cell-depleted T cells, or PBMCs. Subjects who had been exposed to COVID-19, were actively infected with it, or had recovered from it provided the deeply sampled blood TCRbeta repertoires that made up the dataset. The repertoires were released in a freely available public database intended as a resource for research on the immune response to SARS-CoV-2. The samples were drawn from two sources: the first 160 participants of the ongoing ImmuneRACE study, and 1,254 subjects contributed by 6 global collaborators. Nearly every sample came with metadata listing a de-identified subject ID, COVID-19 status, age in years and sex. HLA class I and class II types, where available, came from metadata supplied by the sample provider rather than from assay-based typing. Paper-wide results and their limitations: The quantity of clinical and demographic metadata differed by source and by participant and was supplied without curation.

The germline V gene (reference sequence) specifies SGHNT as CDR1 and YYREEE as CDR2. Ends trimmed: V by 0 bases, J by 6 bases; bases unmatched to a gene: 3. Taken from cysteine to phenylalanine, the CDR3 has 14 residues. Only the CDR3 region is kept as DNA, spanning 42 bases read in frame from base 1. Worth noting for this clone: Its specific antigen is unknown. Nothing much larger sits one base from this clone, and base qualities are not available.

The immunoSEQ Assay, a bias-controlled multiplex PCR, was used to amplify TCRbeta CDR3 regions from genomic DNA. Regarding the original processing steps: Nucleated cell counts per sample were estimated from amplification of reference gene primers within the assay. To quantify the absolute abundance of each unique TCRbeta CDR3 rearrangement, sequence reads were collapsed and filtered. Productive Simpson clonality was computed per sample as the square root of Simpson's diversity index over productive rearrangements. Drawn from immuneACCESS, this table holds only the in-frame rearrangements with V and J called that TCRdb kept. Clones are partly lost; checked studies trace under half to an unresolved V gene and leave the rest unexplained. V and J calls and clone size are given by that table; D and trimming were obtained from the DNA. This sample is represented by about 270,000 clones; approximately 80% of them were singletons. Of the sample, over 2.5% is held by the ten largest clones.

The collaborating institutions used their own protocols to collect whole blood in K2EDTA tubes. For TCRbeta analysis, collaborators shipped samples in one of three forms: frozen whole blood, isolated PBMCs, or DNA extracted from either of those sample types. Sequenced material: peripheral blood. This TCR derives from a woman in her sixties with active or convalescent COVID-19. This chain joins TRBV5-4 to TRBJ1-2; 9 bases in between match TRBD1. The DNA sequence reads TGTGCCAGCAGCTTGGACAGGGGGCGCGATGGCTACACCTTC. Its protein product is CASSLDRGRDGYTF.